This T cell receptor (beta chain) was captured in a study of blood T cell repertoires in COVID-19. Background on the study: The United States, Italy and Spain provided the acute and convalescent COVID-19 samples. Sources were T cells, B-cell-depleted T cells, or PBMCs; the material itself was cDNA or gDNA.

Trimming took off 3 bases at V and 4 bases at J, with 10 bases between the two ends. The CDR3 is made up of 13 amino acids. Germline loops: CDR1 MNHEY, CDR2 SMNVEV (reference sequence). Authors' analysis steps: The assay estimated nucleated cells by amplifying reference gene primers. Clones were read by immunoSEQ multiplex PCR, and TCRdb kept only the in-frame ones, dropping some. The V and J calls and clone size come from that table; D and trimming were worked out from the DNA. The data hold about 200,000 clones, with 75% to 90% observed a single time. This rearrangement joins TRBV27 to TRBJ2-7; D is unresolved. The TCR sequence derives from a man aged 55 to 70 with acute or convalescent COVID-19. Sequences were obtained from peripheral blood. The CDR3 protein is CASSFRDGYEQYF. The CDR3 DNA sequence: TGTGCCAGCAGTTTCCGAGACGGGTACGAGCAGTACTTC.